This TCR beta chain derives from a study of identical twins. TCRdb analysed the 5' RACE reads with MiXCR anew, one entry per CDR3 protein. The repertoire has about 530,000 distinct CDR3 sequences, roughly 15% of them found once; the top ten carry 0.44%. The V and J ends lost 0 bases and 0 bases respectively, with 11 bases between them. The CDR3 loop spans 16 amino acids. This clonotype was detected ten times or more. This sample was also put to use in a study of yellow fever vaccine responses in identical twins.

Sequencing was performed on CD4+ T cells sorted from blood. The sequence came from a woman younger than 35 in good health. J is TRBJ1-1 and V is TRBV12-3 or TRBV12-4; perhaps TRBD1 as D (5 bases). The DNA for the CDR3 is TGTGCCAGCAGTTTAGCATCGGGACGTATGAACACTGAAGCTTTCTTT. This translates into CASSLASGRMNTEAFF.